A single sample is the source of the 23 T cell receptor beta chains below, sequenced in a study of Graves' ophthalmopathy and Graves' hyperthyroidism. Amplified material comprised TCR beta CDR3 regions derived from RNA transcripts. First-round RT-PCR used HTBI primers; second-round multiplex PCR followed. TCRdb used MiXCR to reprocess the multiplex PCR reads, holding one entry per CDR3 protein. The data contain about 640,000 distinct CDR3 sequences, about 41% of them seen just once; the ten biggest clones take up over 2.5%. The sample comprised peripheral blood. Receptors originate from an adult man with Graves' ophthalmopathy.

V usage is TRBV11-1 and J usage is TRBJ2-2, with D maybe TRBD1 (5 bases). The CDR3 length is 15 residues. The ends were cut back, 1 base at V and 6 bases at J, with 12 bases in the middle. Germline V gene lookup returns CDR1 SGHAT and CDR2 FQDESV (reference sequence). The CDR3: CASSLGARDAGELFF. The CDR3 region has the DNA TGTGCCAGCAGCTTAGGAGCCAGGGATGCCGGGGAGCTGTTTTTT.

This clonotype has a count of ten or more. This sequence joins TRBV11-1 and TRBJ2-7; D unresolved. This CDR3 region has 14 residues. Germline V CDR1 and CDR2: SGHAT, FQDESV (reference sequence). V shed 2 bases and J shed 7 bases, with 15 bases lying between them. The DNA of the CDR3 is TGTGCCAGCAGCTTAACCCGCATCCACGATGAGCAGTACTTC. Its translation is CASSLTRIHDEQYF.

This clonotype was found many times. The CDR3 spells CASSSPPGKNTEAFF. CDR3 bases: TGTGCCAGTAGTTCACCCCCTGGGAAGAACACTGAAGCTTTCTTT. This chain uses TRBV19 with TRBJ1-1; D gene unclear. Deletions cut 5 bases from V and 1 base from J, with 14 bases between. The CDR3 is made up of 15 amino acids. From germline, CDR1 is LNHDA and CDR2 SQIVND (reference sequence).

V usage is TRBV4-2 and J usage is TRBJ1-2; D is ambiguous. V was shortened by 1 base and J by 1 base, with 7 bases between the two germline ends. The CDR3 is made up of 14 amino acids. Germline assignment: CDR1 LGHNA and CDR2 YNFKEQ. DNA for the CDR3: TGTGCCAGCAGCCAAGCCAGGAGTAACTATGGCTACACCTTC. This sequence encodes CASSQARSNYGYTF.

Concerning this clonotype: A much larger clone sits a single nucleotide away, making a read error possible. This CDR3 reads CASSLGGASLGEQYF. The CDR3, as DNA: TGTGCCAGCAGCTTAGGTGGAGCCAGCTTGGGGGAGCAGTACTTC. The rearrangement uses TRBV7-9 and TRBJ2-7; no reliable D call. The CDR3 loop spans 15 amino acids. V lost 1 base, J lost 7 bases, and 17 bases lay in between. The germline V gene has CDR1 SEHNR and CDR2 FQNEAQ (reference sequence).

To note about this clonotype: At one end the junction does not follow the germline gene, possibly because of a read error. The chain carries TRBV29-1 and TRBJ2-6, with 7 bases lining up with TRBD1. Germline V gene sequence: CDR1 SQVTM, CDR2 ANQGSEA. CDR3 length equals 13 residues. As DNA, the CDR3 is TGCAGCGTCGACCCGGGACAGCCGGGAACTGAAGCTTTC. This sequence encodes CSVDPGQPGTEAF.

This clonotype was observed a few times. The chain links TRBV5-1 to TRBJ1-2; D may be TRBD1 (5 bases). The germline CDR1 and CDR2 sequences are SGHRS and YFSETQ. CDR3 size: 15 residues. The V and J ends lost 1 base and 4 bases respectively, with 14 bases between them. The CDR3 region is CASSLNSGDGYGYTF. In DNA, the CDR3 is TGCGCCAGCAGCTTGAATTCGGGGGACGGCTATGGCTACACCTTC.

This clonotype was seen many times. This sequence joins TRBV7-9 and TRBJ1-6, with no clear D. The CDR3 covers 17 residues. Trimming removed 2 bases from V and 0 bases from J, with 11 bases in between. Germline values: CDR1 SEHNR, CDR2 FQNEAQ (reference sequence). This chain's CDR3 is CASSLRTGSSYNSPLHF. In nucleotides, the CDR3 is TGTGCCAGCAGCTTACGTACGGGGAGCTCCTATAATTCACCCCTCCACTTT.

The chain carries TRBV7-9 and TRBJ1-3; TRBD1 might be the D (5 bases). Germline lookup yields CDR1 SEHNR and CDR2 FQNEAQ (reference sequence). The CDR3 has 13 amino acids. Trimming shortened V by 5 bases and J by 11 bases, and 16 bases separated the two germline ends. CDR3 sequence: CASSRSAEGAIYF. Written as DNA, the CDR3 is TGTGCCAGCAGCCGATCAGCAGAAGGGGCCATATATTTT.

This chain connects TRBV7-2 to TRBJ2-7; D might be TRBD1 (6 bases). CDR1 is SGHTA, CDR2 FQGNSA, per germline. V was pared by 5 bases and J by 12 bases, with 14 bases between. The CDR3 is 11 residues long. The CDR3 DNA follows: TGTGCCAGCAGCGGATCCGGGACACTGTACTTC. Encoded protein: CASSGSGTLYF.

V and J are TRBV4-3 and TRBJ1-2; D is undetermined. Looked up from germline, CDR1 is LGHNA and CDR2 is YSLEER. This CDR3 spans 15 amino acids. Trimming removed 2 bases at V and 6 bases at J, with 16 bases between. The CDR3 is CASSQLPGSWDGYTF. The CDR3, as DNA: TGCGCCAGCAGCCAACTGCCGGGGTCTTGGGATGGCTACACCTTC.

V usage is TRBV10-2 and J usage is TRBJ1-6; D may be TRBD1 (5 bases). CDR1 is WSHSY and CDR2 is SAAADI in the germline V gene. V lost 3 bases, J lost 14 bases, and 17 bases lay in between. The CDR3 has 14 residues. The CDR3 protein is CASSDAGGIGSLHF. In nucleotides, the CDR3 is TGCGCCAGCAGTGATGCGGGGGGTATCGGGTCCCTCCACTTT.

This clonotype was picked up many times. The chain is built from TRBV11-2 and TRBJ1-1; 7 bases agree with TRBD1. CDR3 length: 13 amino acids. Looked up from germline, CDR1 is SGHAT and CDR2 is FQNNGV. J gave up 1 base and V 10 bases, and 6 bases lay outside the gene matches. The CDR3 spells CATRKGANTEAFF. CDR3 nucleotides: TGTGCCACCAGGAAGGGGGCGAACACTGAAGCTTTCTTT.

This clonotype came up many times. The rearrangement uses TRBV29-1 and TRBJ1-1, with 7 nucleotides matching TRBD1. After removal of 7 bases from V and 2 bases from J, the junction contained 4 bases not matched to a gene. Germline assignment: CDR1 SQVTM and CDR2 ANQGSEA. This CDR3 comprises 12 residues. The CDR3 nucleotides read TGCAGCGCAGGACAGGTTAACACTGAAGCTTTCTTT. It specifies CSAGQVNTEAFF.

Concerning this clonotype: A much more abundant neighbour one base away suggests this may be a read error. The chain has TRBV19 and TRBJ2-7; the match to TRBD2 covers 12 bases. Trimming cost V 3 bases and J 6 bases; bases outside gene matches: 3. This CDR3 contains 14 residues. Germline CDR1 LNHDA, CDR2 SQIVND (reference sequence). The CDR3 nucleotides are TGTGCCAGTAGTATGACTAGCGGGAGTTCCGAGCAGTACTTC. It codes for CASSMTSGSSEQYF.

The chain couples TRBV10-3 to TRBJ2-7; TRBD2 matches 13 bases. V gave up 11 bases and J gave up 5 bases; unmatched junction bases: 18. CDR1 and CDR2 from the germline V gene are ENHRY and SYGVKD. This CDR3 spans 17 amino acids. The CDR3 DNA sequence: TGTGCCGCAGGGGACGGACTAGCGGGGGCCCCAGGAGACGAGCAGTACTTC. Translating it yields CAAGDGLAGAPGDEQYF.

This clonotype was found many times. The CDR3 spells CASSLGYGNSPLHF. DNA of the CDR3: TGTGCCAGCAGCTTAGGATACGGAAATTCACCCCTCCACTTT. This rearrangement joins TRBV11-2 to TRBJ1-6; D is undetermined. Per germline, CDR1 SGHAT and CDR2 FQNNGV. This CDR3 is 14 amino acids long. V was cut by 1 base and J by 7 bases, with 8 bases left in between.

CDR3 loop: CASSFGSIYEQYF. CDR3 sequence (DNA): TGTGCCAGCAGCTTTGGGAGTATATACGAGCAGTACTTC. The chain combines TRBV11-1 with TRBJ2-7; D possibly corresponds to TRBD2 (5 bases). The CDR3 loop spans 13 amino acids. Trimming took 3 bases from V and 4 from J, leaving 10 bases between them. Per the germline V gene, CDR1 is SGHAT and CDR2 is FQDESV (reference sequence).

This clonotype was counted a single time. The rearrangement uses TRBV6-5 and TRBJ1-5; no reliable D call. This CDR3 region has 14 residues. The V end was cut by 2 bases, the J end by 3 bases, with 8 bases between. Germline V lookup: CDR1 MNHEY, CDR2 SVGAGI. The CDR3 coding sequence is TGTGCCAGCAGTTACGACGGGAACAATCAGCCCCAGCATTTT. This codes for CASSYDGNNQPQHF.

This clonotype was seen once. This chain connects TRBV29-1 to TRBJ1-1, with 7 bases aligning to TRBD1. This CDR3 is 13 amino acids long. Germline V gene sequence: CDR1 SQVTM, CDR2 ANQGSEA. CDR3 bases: TGCAGTTACTCGATACAGGGGCACACTGAAGCTTTCTTT. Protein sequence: CSYSIQGHTEAFF.

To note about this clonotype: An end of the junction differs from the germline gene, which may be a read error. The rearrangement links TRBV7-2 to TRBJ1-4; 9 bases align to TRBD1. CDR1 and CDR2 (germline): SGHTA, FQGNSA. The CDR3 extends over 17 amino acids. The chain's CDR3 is CASSSAGTGTFNEKLFF. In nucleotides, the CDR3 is TGTGCCAGTAGCTCCGCCGGGACAGGGACCTTTAATGAAAAACTGTTTTTT.

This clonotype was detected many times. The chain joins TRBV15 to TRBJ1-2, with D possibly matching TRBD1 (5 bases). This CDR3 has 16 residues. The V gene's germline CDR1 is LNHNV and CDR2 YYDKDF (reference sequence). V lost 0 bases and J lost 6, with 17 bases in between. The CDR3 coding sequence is TGTGCCACCAGCAGAGATCAGTCCCCAGGGCAGAATGGCTACACCTTC. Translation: CATSRDQSPGQNGYTF.

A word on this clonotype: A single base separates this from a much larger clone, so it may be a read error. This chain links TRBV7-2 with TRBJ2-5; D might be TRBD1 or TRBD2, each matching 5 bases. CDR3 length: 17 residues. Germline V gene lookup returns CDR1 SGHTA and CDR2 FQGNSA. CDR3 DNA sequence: TGTGCCAGCAGCCGGACCGGGGACGGGCGGCAATTAGAGGCCCAGTACTTC. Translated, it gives CASSRTGDGRQLEAQYF.